This is a list of T cell receptor beta chains from one sample in a study. TCRdb re-analysed the 5' RACE reads in MiXCR, keeping a single row per CDR3 protein. Here the sample spans some 45,000 distinct CDR3 sequences, 28% being singletons. The sequenced material came from naive CD4+ T cells sorted from blood. The receptor set was obtained from a female donor with breast cancer. Both conserved end residues are part of each CDR3. A D gene is named only where the DNA matches it firmly. Size tells how often a clone was seen (once, few, many) or the class of an expanded clone, and some rows leave it out.

J gene	V gene	D gene	clone size	CDR3 protein	CDR3 DNA
TRBJ2-1	TRBV20-1	TRBD2	-	CSARDVGGSTIHEQFF	TGCAGTGCTAGAGATGTGGGCGGGAGCACCATCCATGAGCAGTTCTTC
TRBJ2-7	TRBV20-1	-	few	CSATRTVAYEQYF	TGCAGTGCTACGAGGACAGTCGCCTACGAGCAGTACTTC
TRBJ1-2	TRBV20-1	-	-	CSAIRLGGGYTF	TGCAGTGCTATAAGGTTGGGGGGAGGCTACACCTTC
TRBJ2-4	TRBV5-1	-	many	CASSSGIAKNIQYF	TGCGCCAGCAGCTCTGGGATAGCCAAAAACATTCAGTACTTC
TRBJ2-3	TRBV5-4	-	-	CAGSGPRGEDTDTQYF	TGTGCCGGCAGCGGGCCGAGAGGGGAAGACACAGATACGCAGTATTTT
TRBJ2-3	TRBV7-9	-	-	CASSRLTDTQYF	TGTGCCAGCAGCCGGCTCACAGATACGCAGTATTTT
TRBJ2-7	TRBV7-7	TRBD1	few	CASSPDGTGNHLEQYF	TGTGCTAGCAGCCCCGACGGGACAGGGAATCACTTAGAGCAGTACTTC
TRBJ2-5	TRBV5-1	-	-	CASSFSTSGETQYF	TGCGCCAGCAGCTTTTCGACGTCGGGAGAGACCCAGTACTTC
TRBJ2-3	TRBV5-1	TRBD2	once	CASSLNPSGKYTDTQYF	TGCGCCAGCAGCTTGAATCCTAGCGGGAAATACACAGATACGCAGTATTTT
TRBJ2-1	TRBV5-1	TRBD2	-	CASSLITRTSGSYNEQFF	TGCGCCAGCAGCCTAATAACCCGTACTAGCGGCTCCTACAATGAGCAGTTCTTC
TRBJ2-1	TRBV5-1	-	many	CASSLSGAYNEQFF	TGCGCCAGCAGCTTGTCAGGGGCCTACAATGAGCAGTTCTTC
TRBJ1-1	TRBV5-1	TRBD1	-	CAGSLRTGSPTEAFF	TGCGCCGGCAGCCTACGGACAGGGAGTCCCACTGAAGCTTTCTTT
TRBJ1-6	TRBV20-1	TRBD1	-	CSARAVGQGQAPLHF	TGCAGTGCTAGGGCCGTGGGACAGGGCCAGGCCCCCCTCCACTTT
TRBJ2-2	TRBV20-1	TRBD2	few	CSASLAGGPGELFF	TGCAGTGCTAGCCTAGCGGGGGGACCCGGGGAGCTGTTTTTT
TRBJ2-1	TRBV4-1	TRBD2	-	CASSQESGRFDEQFF	TGCGCCAGCAGCCAAGAGAGCGGGAGGTTCGATGAGCAGTTCTTC
TRBJ2-7	TRBV7-2	TRBD1	-	CASSFAGGSSYEQYF	TGTGCCAGCAGCTTCGCAGGGGGCAGCTCCTACGAGCAGTACTTC
TRBJ1-2	TRBV4-1	-	many	CASSQELGRGYTF	TGCGCCAGCAGCCAAGAGTTGGGCCGGGGCTACACCTTC
TRBJ2-3	TRBV7-9	-	few	CASGQTADTQYF	TGTGCCAGCGGACAAACCGCGGATACGCAGTATTTT
TRBJ2-1	TRBV5-1	-	-	CASSFLDNEQFF	TGCGCCAGCAGCTTCCTAGACAATGAGCAGTTCTTC
TRBJ2-3	TRBV3-1	-	few	CASSLGLDTQYF	TGTGCCAGCAGCCTGGGGTTGGATACGCAGTATTTT
TRBJ2-4	TRBV28	-	many	CASRPTGGENIQYF	TGTGCCAGCAGACCTACAGGGGGGGAAAACATTCAGTACTTC
TRBJ1-4	TRBV7-9	-	many	CASSWGDRGEKLFF	TGTGCCAGCAGCTGGGGGGACCGGGGTGAAAAACTGTTTTTT
TRBJ2-6	TRBV5-1	-	-	CASSNSNVLTF	TGCGCCAGCAGTAATAGCAACGTCCTGACTTTC
TRBJ1-2	TRBV12-3/TRBV12-4	TRBD1	many	CASSPSGQDNYGYTF	TGTGCCAGCAGTCCTTCTGGACAGGATAACTATGGCTACACCTTC
TRBJ2-7	TRBV6-6	-	-	CASKETIDSYEQYF	TGTGCCAGCAAGGAGACAATCGACTCGTACGAGCAGTACTTC
TRBJ1-5	TRBV5-6	TRBD1	-	CASSSGQGAGRPQHF	TGTGCCAGCAGCTCCGGACAGGGGGCGGGTCGGCCCCAGCATTTT
TRBJ1-3	TRBV4-2	-	-	CASSQVSVPHSGNTIYF	TGTGCCAGCAGCCAAGTATCGGTCCCCCACTCTGGAAACACCATATATTTT
TRBJ2-1	TRBV19	-	-	CTSSIPPRATTQFF	TGTACCAGTAGTATACCCCCCAGGGCCACGACGCAGTTCTTC
TRBJ2-5	TRBV29-1	TRBD1	-	CSVVRTGIQETQYF	TGCAGCGTTGTAAGGACAGGAATTCAAGAGACCCAGTACTTC
TRBJ1-1	TRBV3-1	TRBD1	few	CASSLTGTENTEAFF	TGTGCCAGCAGCTTAACCGGGACAGAAAACACTGAAGCTTTCTTT
TRBJ2-5	TRBV3-1	-	few	CASSQETQYF	TGTGCCAGCAGCCAAGAGACCCAGTACTTC
TRBJ1-5	TRBV5-1	-	-	CASSYGGNGQPQHF	TGCGCCAGCAGCTACGGGGGGAATGGTCAGCCCCAGCATTTT
TRBJ1-1	TRBV30	-	-	CAWKGRAEAFF	TGTGCCTGGAAAGGACGGGCTGAAGCTTTCTTT
TRBJ2-3	TRBV5-1	-	many	CASSLGEFADTQYF	TGCGCCAGCAGCTTAGGGGAATTCGCAGATACGCAGTATTTT
TRBJ2-2	TRBV7-3	-	-	CASSLNQNTGELFF	TGTGCCAGCAGCTTAAACCAGAACACCGGGGAGCTGTTTTTT
TRBJ2-3	TRBV20-1	TRBD2	few	CSARPPLAGGGDTQYF	TGCAGTGCTAGACCCCCTCTAGCGGGAGGTGGAGATACGCAGTATTTT
TRBJ1-5	TRBV11-2	TRBD1	-	CASSLDRGTQHF	TGTGCCAGCAGCTTAGACAGGGGGACCCAGCATTTT